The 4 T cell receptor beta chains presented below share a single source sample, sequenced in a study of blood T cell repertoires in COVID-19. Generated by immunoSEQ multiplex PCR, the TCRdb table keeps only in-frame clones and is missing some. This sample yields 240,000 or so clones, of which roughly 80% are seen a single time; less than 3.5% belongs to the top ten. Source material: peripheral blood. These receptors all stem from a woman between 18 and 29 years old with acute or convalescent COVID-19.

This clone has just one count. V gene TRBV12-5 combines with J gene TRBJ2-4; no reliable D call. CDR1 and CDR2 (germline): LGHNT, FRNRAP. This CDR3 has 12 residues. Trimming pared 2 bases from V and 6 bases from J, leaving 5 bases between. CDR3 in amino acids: CASGLRANIQYF. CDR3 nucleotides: TGTGCTAGTGGTTTGAGAGCAAACATTCAGTACTTC.

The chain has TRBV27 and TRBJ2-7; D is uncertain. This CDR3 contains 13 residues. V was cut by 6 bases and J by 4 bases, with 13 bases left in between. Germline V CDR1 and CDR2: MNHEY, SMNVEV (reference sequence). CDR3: CASSSFSPYEQYF. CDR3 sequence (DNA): TGTGCCAGCAGCTCCTTTAGCCCTTACGAGCAGTACTTC.

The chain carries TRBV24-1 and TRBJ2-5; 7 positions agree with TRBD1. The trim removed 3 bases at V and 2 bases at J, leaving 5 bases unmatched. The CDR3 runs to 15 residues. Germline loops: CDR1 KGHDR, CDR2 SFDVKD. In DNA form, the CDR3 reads TGTGCCACCAGTGATGCTCGGACAGGACAAGAGACCCAGTACTTC. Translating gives CATSDARTGQETQYF.

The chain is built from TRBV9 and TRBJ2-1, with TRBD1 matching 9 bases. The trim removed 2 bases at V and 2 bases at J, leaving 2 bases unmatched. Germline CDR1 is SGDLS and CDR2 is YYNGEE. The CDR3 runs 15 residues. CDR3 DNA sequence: TGTGCCAGCAGCGTGCGGGACAGGGCCTACAATGAGCAGTTCTTC. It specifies CASSVRDRAYNEQFF.